The text below deals with one TCR beta chain. The antigen remains unidentified. The junction departs from the called germline gene at one end, perhaps through a read error. Treg sorting used a CD4+CD25+CD127-/low gate. The CDR3 totals 13 residues. Germline lookup yields CDR1 SNHLY and CDR2 FYNNEI. TCRdb independently ran MiXCR on the 5' RACE reads; one entry per CDR3 protein. The repertoire includes over 45,000 distinct CDR3 sequences, less than 30% of them detected once, and approximately 2% sits in the top ten. Study outcomes and limitations: Larger-cohort validation covered only one TCR beta V-J rearrangement. Tumor Tregs overlapped most with tumor, then blood, naive CD4+ cells. Tumor memory CD4+ T cell TCR gene usage was found to cluster with blood and lymph node memory CD4+ cells and with lymph node naive CD4+ cells.

The J gene is TRBJ1-2, the V gene TRBV2, with 7 bases that match TRBD1. Sequencing input: tumor-infiltrating Tregs sorted from the breast tumor. The clonotype comes from a female donor with breast cancer. CDR3 region: CASGETGYYGYTF. DNA for the CDR3: TGTGCCAGCGGTGAGACAGGGTACTATGGCTACACCTTC.